What follows are 21 T cell receptor beta chains derived from one specimen sequenced in a study of T cells in Graves' hyperthyroidism and ophthalmopathy. RNA transcripts were the template for amplifying TCR beta CDR3 regions. HTBI primers were used for first-round RT-PCR of the TCR CDR3. In TCRdb, the multiplex PCR reads were re-called with MiXCR into one record per CDR3 protein. The data hold 500,000 to 650,000 distinct CDR3 sequences, with 46% observed a single time. The sample was peripheral blood or thyroid tissue (not recorded which). Receptors were obtained from an adult woman with Graves' disease, either hyperthyroidism or ophthalmopathy (not recorded which).

This clonotype was recorded many times. The CDR3 sequence is CASSQDLLTTRQETQYF. The CDR3 DNA reads TGTGCCAGCAGCCAAGATCTGTTGACCACCCGTCAAGAGACCCAGTACTTC. The chain recombines TRBV3-1 with TRBJ2-5, with D unresolved. V was clipped by 0 bases and J by 2 bases, with 16 bases between them. The CDR3 is 17 residues long. Germline loops: CDR1 LGHDT, CDR2 YNNKEL (reference sequence).

The V and J genes are TRBV7-9 and TRBJ2-5; 7 bases fit TRBD1. This CDR3 is built from 14 residues. Per the germline V gene, CDR1 is SEHNR and CDR2 is FQNEAQ (reference sequence). The V and J ends lost 8 bases and 0 bases, in that order; junction bases with no gene match: 6. The CDR3 DNA reads TGTGCCAGCGCGACAGGGCGATACCAAGAGACCCAGTACTTC. This translates into CASATGRYQETQYF.

The chain links TRBV7-2 to TRBJ1-5; D call uncertain. The CDR3 covers 13 residues. Looked up from germline, CDR1 is SGHTA and CDR2 is FQGNSA. V lost 5 bases and J lost 11, with 16 bases in between. The CDR3 coding sequence is TGTGCCAGCAGCACGCGACCCGGGGAGACCCAGCATTTT. Translated, it gives CASSTRPGETQHF.

This clonotype was recorded at least ten times. The V gene is TRBV19, the J gene TRBJ1-1; 9 bases agree with TRBD1. Germline CDR1 is LNHDA and CDR2 is SQIVND (reference sequence). Trimming at V came to 5 bases and at J to 6 bases, leaving 4 bases not matched to a gene. This CDR3 contains 13 residues. The CDR3, as DNA: TGTGCCAGTAGTTGGGACAGGGACGCTGAAGCTTTCTTT. The encoded protein is CASSWDRDAEAFF.

With regard to this clonotype: Because it lacks the conserved phenylalanine or tryptophan at the end, this CDR3 is likely a read error. Because the CDR3's place on the DNA is in doubt, the DNA is left out and the CDR3 is given as listed by TCRdb. The chain has TRBV2 and TRBJ1-4; TRBD1, the table's D call, was not compared with the DNA. Including both end residues, the CDR3 is 11 amino acids long. The germline CDR1 and CDR2 sequences are SNHLY and FYNNEI. The chain's CDR3 is CASSPGAPFFY.

The V gene is TRBV7-8, the J gene TRBJ2-7; the D is unclear. Trimming pared 2 bases from V and 5 bases from J, leaving 4 bases between. Germline CDR1 SGHVS, CDR2 FQNEAQ. The CDR3 spans 11 residues. DNA for the CDR3: TGTGCCAGCAGCTTACAGGACGAGCAGTACTTC. This translates into CASSLQDEQYF. Combining the CDR3 with reference TRBV7-8 and TRBJ2-7 gives the whole variable domain GAGVSQSPRYKVAKRGQDVALRCDPISGHVSLFWYQQALGQGPEFLTYFQNEAQLDKSGLPSDRFFAERPEGSVSTLKIQRTQQEDSAVYLCASSLQDEQYFGPGTRLTVT.

This clonotype was counted at least ten times. The chain carries TRBV7-9 and TRBJ1-1; D is possibly TRBD1 (5 bases). Per germline, CDR1 SEHNR and CDR2 FQNEAQ (reference sequence). The CDR3 is 15 amino acids. V was pared by 4 bases and J by 2 bases, with 14 bases between. The CDR3 loop is CASSYPGGDNTEAFF. The CDR3 nucleotides are TGTGCCAGCAGCTACCCCGGAGGGGACAACACTGAAGCTTTCTTT.

This clonotype was found a few times. V usage is TRBV7-9 and J usage is TRBJ2-3; 13 positions match TRBD2. After removal of 5 bases from V and 3 bases from J, the junction contained 14 bases not matched to a gene. There are 19 residues in the CDR3. Looked up from germline, CDR1 is SEHNR and CDR2 is FQNEAQ (reference sequence). The CDR3 sequence: CASSQAQLAGGRRTDTQYF. The CDR3, as DNA: TGTGCCAGCAGCCAAGCCCAACTAGCGGGAGGGCGGAGGACAGATACGCAGTATTTT.

The rearrangement joins TRBV9 to TRBJ1-2; 8 nucleotides align to TRBD1. The CDR3 has 18 residues. The V gene end was trimmed by 0 bases and the J gene end by 4 bases; junction bases not matched to a gene: 14. In germline, CDR1 is SGDLS, CDR2 YYNGEE. The CDR3 region has the DNA TGTGCCAGCAGCGTAGCTTGGGAAAAGGACAGGGACGGCTATGGCTACACCTTC. Amino acids: CASSVAWEKDRDGYGYTF.

This sequence joins TRBV12-3 or TRBV12-4 and TRBJ1-4; D is undetermined. V was trimmed by 6 bases and J by 8 bases, leaving 10 bases between them. This CDR3 is 12 amino acids long. The CDR3 loop is CASSRHREKLFF. The CDR3 DNA is TGTGCCAGCAGCAGACATCGGGAAAAACTGTTTTTT.

This clonotype was seen repeatedly, ten times or more. The genes are TRBV28 and TRBJ1-2; TRBD1 might be the D (5 bases). In germline, CDR1 is MDHEN, CDR2 SYDVKM. The CDR3 contains 14 residues. The V and J ends lost 3 bases and 4 bases respectively, with 12 bases between them. The CDR3 protein is CASSFGTGGYGYTF. The CDR3 DNA reads as TGTGCCAGCAGTTTTGGTACAGGAGGCTATGGCTACACCTTC.

J is TRBJ1-5 and V is TRBV12-3 or TRBV12-4; no clear D gene. CDR3 size: 13 residues. Trimming left V 2 bases short and J 8 bases short, with 10 bases between. The CDR3 sequence: CASSLTPPEPQHF. DNA for the CDR3: TGTGCCAGCAGTTTAACTCCACCGGAGCCCCAGCATTTT.

For this clonotype: An end of the junction differs from the germline gene, which may be a read error. The V gene is TRBV5-1, the J gene TRBJ2-5; D might be TRBD2 (6 bases). Germline CDR1 SGHRS, CDR2 YFSETQ. The CDR3 has 16 amino acids. DNA of the CDR3: TGCGCCAGCAGCCATACCCCCCGGGAAGCCCGGGAGACCCAATGCTTC. It encodes CASSHTPREARETQCF.

This chain links TRBV2 with TRBJ1-5, with 7 bases aligning to TRBD1. The CDR3 runs 14 residues. CDR1 is SNHLY and CDR2 is FYNNEI in the germline V gene. V was clipped by 8 bases and J by 5 bases; unmatched bases: 9. Written as DNA, the CDR3 is TGTGCCAGCTCCACACAGGGGAGGGATCAGCCCCAGCATTTT. This translates into CASSTQGRDQPQHF.

The V call is TRBV2, the J call TRBJ1-5; the match to TRBD1 covers 10 bases. Germline CDR1 and CDR2: SNHLY and FYNNEI. Losses at the gene ends were 8 bases for V and 5 bases for J; bases not matched to a gene: 6. The CDR3 runs 14 residues. The CDR3 coding sequence is TGTGCCAGCTCGGGACAGGGGACGGATCAGCCCCAGCATTTT. Translated, it gives CASSGQGTDQPQHF.

CDR3 sequence: CASSFSTGGPNEKLFF. The CDR3 DNA is TGTGCCAGCAGCTTCTCGACAGGGGGTCCCAATGAAAAACTGTTTTTT. This chain links TRBV7-9 with TRBJ1-4, with TRBD1 matching over 9 bases. Germline CDR1 is SEHNR and CDR2 is FQNEAQ (reference sequence). This CDR3 is 16 amino acids long. The junction had 7 bases not matched to a gene; V was cut back by 3 bases and J by 5 bases.

There are a few counts of this clonotype. The germline gene is not matched at one end of the junction; a read error may be the cause. The chain employs TRBV7-9 and TRBJ2-6; D is perhaps TRBD1 (5 bases). Per germline, CDR1 SEHNR and CDR2 FQNEAQ (reference sequence). This CDR3 is 14 amino acids long. The CDR3 sequence: CASTQGTGANVLTF. CDR3 DNA sequence: TGCGCCAGTACCCAGGGTACGGGGGCCAACGTCCTGACTTTC.

The chain couples TRBV13 to TRBJ1-2; the D is unclear. Trimming took 4 bases from V and 7 from J, leaving 4 bases between them. From germline, CDR1 is PRHDT and CDR2 FYEKMQ (reference sequence). The length of the CDR3 is 10 residues. This chain's CDR3 is CASSSFGYTF. CDR3 sequence (DNA): TGTGCCAGCAGCTCGTTTGGCTACACCTTC.

The rearrangement uses TRBV7-2 and TRBJ2-7, with 11 bases aligning to TRBD1. Trimming cost V 5 bases and J 5 bases; bases outside gene matches: 8. The CDR3 sequence is 15 residues long. The germline V gene has CDR1 SGHTA and CDR2 FQGNSA. In nucleotides, the CDR3 is TGTGCCAGCAGCCCGGAGGGACAGGGGGGCGACGAGCAGTACTTC. Encoded protein: CASSPEGQGGDEQYF. The full variable domain, with the rest looked up from reference TRBV7-2 and TRBJ2-7, is GAGVSQSPSNKVTEKGKDVELRCDPISGHTALYWYRQSLGQGLEFLIYFQGNSAPDKSGLPSDRFSAERTGGSVSTLTIQRTQQEDSAVYLCASSPEGQGGDEQYFGPGTRLTVT.

The V call is TRBV6-4, the J call TRBJ1-6; D not certain. The germline CDR1 and CDR2 sequences are MRHNA and SNTAGT. CDR3 length equals 13 residues. Between the trimmed V and J ends, which lost 2 bases and 11 bases, there was a span of 10 bases. The CDR3 sequence is CASSDRVLTPLHF. For the CDR3, the DNA is TGTGCCAGCAGTGACAGGGTTTTAACACCCCTCCACTTT.

As DNA, the CDR3 is TGTGCCAGCAGCTATGACAGTGCCCAAGAGACCCAGTACTTC. Protein product: CASSYDSAQETQYF. The chain carries TRBV2 and TRBJ2-5; a weak D match, TRBD1 (5 bases). The V gene's germline CDR1 is SNHLY and CDR2 FYNNEI. This CDR3 spans 14 amino acids. V was cut by 6 bases and J by 1 base, with 12 bases left in between.